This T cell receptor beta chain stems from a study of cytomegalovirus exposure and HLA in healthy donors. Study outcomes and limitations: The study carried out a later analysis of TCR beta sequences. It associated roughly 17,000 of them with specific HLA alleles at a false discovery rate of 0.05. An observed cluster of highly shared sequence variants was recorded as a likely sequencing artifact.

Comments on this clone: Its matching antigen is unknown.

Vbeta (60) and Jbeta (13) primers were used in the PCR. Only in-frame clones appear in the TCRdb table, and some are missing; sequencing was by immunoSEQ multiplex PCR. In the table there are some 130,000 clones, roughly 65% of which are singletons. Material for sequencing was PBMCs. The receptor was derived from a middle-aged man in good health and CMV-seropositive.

CDR3 bases: TGTGCCAGTAGTAGACAGGGTACAGATACGCAGTATTTT. It specifies CASSRQGTDTQYF. V usage is TRBV19 and J usage is TRBJ2-3, with 7 bases matching TRBD1. The V and J ends lost 4 bases and 3 bases, in that order; junction bases with no gene match: 1. CDR3 length equals 13 residues. From germline, CDR1 is LNHDA and CDR2 SQIVND (reference sequence).